The next 7 T cell receptor beta chains were all read from a single sample in a study of blood T cell repertoires in COVID-19. Measured with immunoSEQ multiplex PCR; TCRdb has only the in-frame clones, and not every one. The sample carries approximately 210,000 clones, under 95% recorded once. Sequenced material: peripheral blood. These receptors were collected from a man aged 30 to 45 with acute or convalescent COVID-19.

The CDR3 DNA reads as TGTGCCAGCAGCCTTCTAGTCCCAACCTACAATGAGCAGTTCTTC. Translated: CASSLLVPTYNEQFF. The genes are TRBV6-5 and TRBJ2-1; D not certain. The germline V gene encodes CDR1 MNHEY and CDR2 SVGAGI. The ends were cut back, 6 bases at V and 2 bases at J, with 14 bases in the middle. This CDR3 is 15 amino acids long.

The gene calls are TRBV5-1 and TRBJ2-7; D uncertain. The germline CDR1 and CDR2 sequences are SGHRS and YFSETQ. Trimming pared 4 bases from V and 4 bases from J, leaving 6 bases between. CDR3 size: 11 residues. The DNA of the CDR3 is TGCGCCAGCAGCGCTAATTACGAGCAGTACTTC. Encoded protein: CASSANYEQYF.

The chain joins TRBV3-1 (or the pseudogene TRBV3-2) to TRBJ1-1; TRBD1 matches at 7 bases. The CDR3 covers 13 residues. Germline V CDR1 and CDR2: LGHDT, YNNKEL (reference sequence). V trimming: 3 bases; J trimming: 5 bases; junction bases outside the gene matches: 3. The CDR3 DNA reads TGTGCCAGCAGCCAGACAGGGAGAACTGAAGCTTTCTTT. Translated, it gives CASSQTGRTEAFF.

The CDR3 loop is CASSQNRGGTTDTQYF. CDR3 bases: TGTGCCAGCAGCCAAAACAGGGGGGGGACCACAGATACGCAGTATTTT. This rearrangement joins TRBV3-1 (or the pseudogene TRBV3-2) to TRBJ2-3; possible D gene TRBD1, 8 bases. The CDR3 runs 16 residues. Trimming removed 2 bases at V and 2 bases at J, with 14 bases between. The germline V gene has CDR1 LGHDT and CDR2 YNNKEL (reference sequence).

The V call is TRBV3-1 (or the pseudogene TRBV3-2), the J call TRBJ2-7; TRBD2 matches 12 bases. After removal of 6 bases from V and 4 bases from J, the junction contained 10 bases not matched to a gene. The germline V gene encodes CDR1 LGHDT and CDR2 YNNKEL (reference sequence). The CDR3 covers 16 residues. The CDR3 sequence is CASSFPSGRATYEQYF. The CDR3 DNA sequence: TGTGCCAGCAGTTTTCCTAGCGGGAGGGCCACGTACGAGCAGTACTTC.

The J gene is TRBJ2-1, the V gene TRBV7-3; unclear D gene. The CDR3 spans 13 residues. Trimming removed 2 bases from V and 8 bases from J, with 10 bases in between. Germline loops: CDR1 SGHTA, CDR2 FQGTGA. The DNA for the CDR3 is TGTGCCAGCAGCTTAGGTACCGTAGATGAGCAGTTCTTC. Its translation is CASSLGTVDEQFF.

The rearrangement links TRBV19 to TRBJ1-1, with D unresolved. CDR1 is LNHDA and CDR2 is SQIVND in the germline V gene (reference sequence). Trimming shortened V by 4 bases and J by 1 base, and 10 bases separated the two germline ends. The length of the CDR3 is 14 residues. The CDR3, as DNA: TGTGCCAGTAGTAAGACACCCAAGAACACTGAAGCTTTCTTT. Its protein is CASSKTPKNTEAFF.